This is a list of T cell receptor beta chains from one sample in a study of technical replicates of blood from a handful of donors. Only in-frame clones appear in the TCRdb table, and some are missing; sequencing was by immunoSEQ multiplex PCR. The sample comprises roughly 80,000 clones, about 88% of which are singletons, and about 0.38% rests with the top ten. Material for sequencing was T cells isolated from PBMCs. The receptors stem from a human donor in good health. Both conserved end residues are part of each CDR3. Fields, in order: J gene, V gene, clone size, D gene, CDR3 protein, CDR3 DNA. The D gene is left open where the match is weak. A row's size may be missing; if present it is once, few, many or a size class.

TRBJ1-5,TRBV18,.,.,CASSPFGPYSNQPQHF,TGTGCCAGCTCACCCTTTGGGCCCTATAGCAATCAGCCCCAGCATTTT
TRBJ2-1,TRBV2,once,TRBD2,CASSFTSGGNNEQFF,TGTGCCAGCAGTTTTACTAGCGGGGGGAACAATGAGCAGTTCTTC
TRBJ2-2,TRBV6-5,.,.,CASTYLVATGELFF,TGTGCCAGCACCTATCTTGTTGCGACCGGGGAGCTGTTTTTT
TRBJ2-2,TRBV5-1,.,TRBD1,CASRIQLGQGVGELFF,TGCGCCAGCAGAATCCAACTCGGACAGGGCGTCGGGGAGCTGTTTTTT
TRBJ1-5,TRBV2,.,.,CASSEARGRVNQPQHF,TGTGCCAGCAGTGAAGCGAGGGGGAGGGTCAATCAGCCCCAGCATTTT
TRBJ2-5,TRBV6-4,.,TRBD1,CASSDLDRGQETQYF,TGTGCCAGCAGTGACTTAGACAGGGGCCAAGAGACCCAGTACTTC
TRBJ2-1,TRBV7-9,.,TRBD2,CASSLGTSGRNEQFF,TGTGCCAGCAGCCTCGGGACTAGCGGGAGGAATGAGCAGTTCTTC
TRBJ2-1,TRBV25-1,few,.,CASRQNNEQFF,TGTGCCAGCAGACAGAACAATGAGCAGTTCTTC
TRBJ1-2,TRBV29-1,.,.,CSVEDIAGGYTF,TGCAGCGTTGAAGATATTGCGGGTGGCTACACCTTC
TRBJ1-5,TRBV19,.,TRBD1,CASRETGLSQPQHF,TGTGCCAGTAGAGAGACAGGGTTGAGTCAGCCCCAGCATTTT
TRBJ2-7,TRBV6-6,.,TRBD1,CASHRQGFTYEQYF,TGTGCCAGCCATAGACAGGGGTTTACCTACGAGCAGTACTTC